This TCR beta chain was captured by sequencing in a study of PD-L1 blockade in urothelial cancer. Time point in this sample: pretreatment peripheral blood. The V gene lost 5 bases and the J gene lost 8 bases, with 15 bases spanning the gap. From germline, CDR1 is SGHVS and CDR2 FNYEAQ. This CDR3 comprises 13 residues. This clone came up a few times. Only in-frame clones appear in the TCRdb table, and some are missing; sequencing was by immunoSEQ multiplex PCR. This table has approximately 71,000 clones, roughly 84% appearing once. The gene calls are TRBV7-6 and TRBJ1-2, with D perhaps matching TRBD1 (5 bases). This specimen consisted of PBMCs, obtained around atezolizumab (anti-PD-L1) treatment. The receptor was derived from a woman in her 70s with urothelial cancer. The CDR3 reads CASSHRQLSGYTF. In DNA form, the CDR3 reads TGTGCCAGCAGCCACCGACAGTTGTCAGGCTACACCTTC. The variable domain in full, completed from reference TRBV7-6 and TRBJ1-2, reads GAGVSQSPRYKVTKRGQDVALRCDPISGHVSLYWYRQALGQGPEFLTYFNYEAQQDKSGLPNDRFSAERPEGSISTLTIQRTEQRDSAMYRCASSHRQLSGYTFGSGTRLTVV.